These 3 T cell receptor beta chains were sequenced from one sample in a study of spatial heterogeneity in lung cancer. MiXCR, run by TCRdb on the 5' RACE reads, gives a single entry per CDR3 protein. This sample carries under 5,000 distinct CDR3 sequences, 29% of them seen once, and the ten largest clones take 26%. Antigen specificity for these receptors is unknown. The time point: sample taken at primary tumor resection. Study outcomes and limitations: Tumor mutation count correlated with how many alpha and beta TCRs expanded intratumorally.

The specimen was lung tumor tissue, collected at surgery. All receptors come from a female donor with early-stage non-small cell lung cancer.

This clonotype is medium-sized. For the CDR3, the DNA is TGTGCCAGCAGTTTCGGGACACCACCAGCCCAGTACTTC. As protein: CASSFGTPPAQYF. The chain couples TRBV28 to TRBJ2-5; perhaps TRBD1 as D (6 bases). Germline loops: CDR1 MDHEN, CDR2 SYDVKM. V was clipped by 3 bases and J by 9 bases, with 14 bases between them. This CDR3 has 13 residues.

This clonotype was counted many times. The gene calls are TRBV2 and TRBJ2-4; unclear D gene. This CDR3 has 15 residues. The germline CDR1 and CDR2 sequences are SNHLY and FYNNEI. V gave up 1 base and J gave up 0 bases, with 7 bases separating them. Here the CDR3 DNA reads TGTGCCAGCAGTGAAGATGAGCTAGCCAAAAACATTCAGTACTTC. Translation gives CASSEDELAKNIQYF. Combining the CDR3 with reference TRBV2 and TRBJ2-4 gives the whole variable domain EPEVTQTPSHQVTQMGQEVILRCVPISNHLYFYWYRQILGQKVEFLVSFYNNEISEKSEIFDDQFSVERPDGSNFTLKIRSTKLEDSAMYFCASSEDELAKNIQYFGAGTRLSVL.

By frequency in the sample, this clonotype is medium-sized. The rearrangement joins TRBV7-2 to TRBJ2-7; tentative D call: TRBD2 (6 bases). CDR3 length: 14 amino acids. Looked up from germline, CDR1 is SGHTA and CDR2 is FQGNSA. V lost 6 bases, J lost 0 bases, and 12 bases lay in between. This CDR3 is CASRFGTDSYEQYF. The CDR3 coding sequence is TGTGCCAGCAGGTTCGGGACTGACTCCTACGAGCAGTACTTC.